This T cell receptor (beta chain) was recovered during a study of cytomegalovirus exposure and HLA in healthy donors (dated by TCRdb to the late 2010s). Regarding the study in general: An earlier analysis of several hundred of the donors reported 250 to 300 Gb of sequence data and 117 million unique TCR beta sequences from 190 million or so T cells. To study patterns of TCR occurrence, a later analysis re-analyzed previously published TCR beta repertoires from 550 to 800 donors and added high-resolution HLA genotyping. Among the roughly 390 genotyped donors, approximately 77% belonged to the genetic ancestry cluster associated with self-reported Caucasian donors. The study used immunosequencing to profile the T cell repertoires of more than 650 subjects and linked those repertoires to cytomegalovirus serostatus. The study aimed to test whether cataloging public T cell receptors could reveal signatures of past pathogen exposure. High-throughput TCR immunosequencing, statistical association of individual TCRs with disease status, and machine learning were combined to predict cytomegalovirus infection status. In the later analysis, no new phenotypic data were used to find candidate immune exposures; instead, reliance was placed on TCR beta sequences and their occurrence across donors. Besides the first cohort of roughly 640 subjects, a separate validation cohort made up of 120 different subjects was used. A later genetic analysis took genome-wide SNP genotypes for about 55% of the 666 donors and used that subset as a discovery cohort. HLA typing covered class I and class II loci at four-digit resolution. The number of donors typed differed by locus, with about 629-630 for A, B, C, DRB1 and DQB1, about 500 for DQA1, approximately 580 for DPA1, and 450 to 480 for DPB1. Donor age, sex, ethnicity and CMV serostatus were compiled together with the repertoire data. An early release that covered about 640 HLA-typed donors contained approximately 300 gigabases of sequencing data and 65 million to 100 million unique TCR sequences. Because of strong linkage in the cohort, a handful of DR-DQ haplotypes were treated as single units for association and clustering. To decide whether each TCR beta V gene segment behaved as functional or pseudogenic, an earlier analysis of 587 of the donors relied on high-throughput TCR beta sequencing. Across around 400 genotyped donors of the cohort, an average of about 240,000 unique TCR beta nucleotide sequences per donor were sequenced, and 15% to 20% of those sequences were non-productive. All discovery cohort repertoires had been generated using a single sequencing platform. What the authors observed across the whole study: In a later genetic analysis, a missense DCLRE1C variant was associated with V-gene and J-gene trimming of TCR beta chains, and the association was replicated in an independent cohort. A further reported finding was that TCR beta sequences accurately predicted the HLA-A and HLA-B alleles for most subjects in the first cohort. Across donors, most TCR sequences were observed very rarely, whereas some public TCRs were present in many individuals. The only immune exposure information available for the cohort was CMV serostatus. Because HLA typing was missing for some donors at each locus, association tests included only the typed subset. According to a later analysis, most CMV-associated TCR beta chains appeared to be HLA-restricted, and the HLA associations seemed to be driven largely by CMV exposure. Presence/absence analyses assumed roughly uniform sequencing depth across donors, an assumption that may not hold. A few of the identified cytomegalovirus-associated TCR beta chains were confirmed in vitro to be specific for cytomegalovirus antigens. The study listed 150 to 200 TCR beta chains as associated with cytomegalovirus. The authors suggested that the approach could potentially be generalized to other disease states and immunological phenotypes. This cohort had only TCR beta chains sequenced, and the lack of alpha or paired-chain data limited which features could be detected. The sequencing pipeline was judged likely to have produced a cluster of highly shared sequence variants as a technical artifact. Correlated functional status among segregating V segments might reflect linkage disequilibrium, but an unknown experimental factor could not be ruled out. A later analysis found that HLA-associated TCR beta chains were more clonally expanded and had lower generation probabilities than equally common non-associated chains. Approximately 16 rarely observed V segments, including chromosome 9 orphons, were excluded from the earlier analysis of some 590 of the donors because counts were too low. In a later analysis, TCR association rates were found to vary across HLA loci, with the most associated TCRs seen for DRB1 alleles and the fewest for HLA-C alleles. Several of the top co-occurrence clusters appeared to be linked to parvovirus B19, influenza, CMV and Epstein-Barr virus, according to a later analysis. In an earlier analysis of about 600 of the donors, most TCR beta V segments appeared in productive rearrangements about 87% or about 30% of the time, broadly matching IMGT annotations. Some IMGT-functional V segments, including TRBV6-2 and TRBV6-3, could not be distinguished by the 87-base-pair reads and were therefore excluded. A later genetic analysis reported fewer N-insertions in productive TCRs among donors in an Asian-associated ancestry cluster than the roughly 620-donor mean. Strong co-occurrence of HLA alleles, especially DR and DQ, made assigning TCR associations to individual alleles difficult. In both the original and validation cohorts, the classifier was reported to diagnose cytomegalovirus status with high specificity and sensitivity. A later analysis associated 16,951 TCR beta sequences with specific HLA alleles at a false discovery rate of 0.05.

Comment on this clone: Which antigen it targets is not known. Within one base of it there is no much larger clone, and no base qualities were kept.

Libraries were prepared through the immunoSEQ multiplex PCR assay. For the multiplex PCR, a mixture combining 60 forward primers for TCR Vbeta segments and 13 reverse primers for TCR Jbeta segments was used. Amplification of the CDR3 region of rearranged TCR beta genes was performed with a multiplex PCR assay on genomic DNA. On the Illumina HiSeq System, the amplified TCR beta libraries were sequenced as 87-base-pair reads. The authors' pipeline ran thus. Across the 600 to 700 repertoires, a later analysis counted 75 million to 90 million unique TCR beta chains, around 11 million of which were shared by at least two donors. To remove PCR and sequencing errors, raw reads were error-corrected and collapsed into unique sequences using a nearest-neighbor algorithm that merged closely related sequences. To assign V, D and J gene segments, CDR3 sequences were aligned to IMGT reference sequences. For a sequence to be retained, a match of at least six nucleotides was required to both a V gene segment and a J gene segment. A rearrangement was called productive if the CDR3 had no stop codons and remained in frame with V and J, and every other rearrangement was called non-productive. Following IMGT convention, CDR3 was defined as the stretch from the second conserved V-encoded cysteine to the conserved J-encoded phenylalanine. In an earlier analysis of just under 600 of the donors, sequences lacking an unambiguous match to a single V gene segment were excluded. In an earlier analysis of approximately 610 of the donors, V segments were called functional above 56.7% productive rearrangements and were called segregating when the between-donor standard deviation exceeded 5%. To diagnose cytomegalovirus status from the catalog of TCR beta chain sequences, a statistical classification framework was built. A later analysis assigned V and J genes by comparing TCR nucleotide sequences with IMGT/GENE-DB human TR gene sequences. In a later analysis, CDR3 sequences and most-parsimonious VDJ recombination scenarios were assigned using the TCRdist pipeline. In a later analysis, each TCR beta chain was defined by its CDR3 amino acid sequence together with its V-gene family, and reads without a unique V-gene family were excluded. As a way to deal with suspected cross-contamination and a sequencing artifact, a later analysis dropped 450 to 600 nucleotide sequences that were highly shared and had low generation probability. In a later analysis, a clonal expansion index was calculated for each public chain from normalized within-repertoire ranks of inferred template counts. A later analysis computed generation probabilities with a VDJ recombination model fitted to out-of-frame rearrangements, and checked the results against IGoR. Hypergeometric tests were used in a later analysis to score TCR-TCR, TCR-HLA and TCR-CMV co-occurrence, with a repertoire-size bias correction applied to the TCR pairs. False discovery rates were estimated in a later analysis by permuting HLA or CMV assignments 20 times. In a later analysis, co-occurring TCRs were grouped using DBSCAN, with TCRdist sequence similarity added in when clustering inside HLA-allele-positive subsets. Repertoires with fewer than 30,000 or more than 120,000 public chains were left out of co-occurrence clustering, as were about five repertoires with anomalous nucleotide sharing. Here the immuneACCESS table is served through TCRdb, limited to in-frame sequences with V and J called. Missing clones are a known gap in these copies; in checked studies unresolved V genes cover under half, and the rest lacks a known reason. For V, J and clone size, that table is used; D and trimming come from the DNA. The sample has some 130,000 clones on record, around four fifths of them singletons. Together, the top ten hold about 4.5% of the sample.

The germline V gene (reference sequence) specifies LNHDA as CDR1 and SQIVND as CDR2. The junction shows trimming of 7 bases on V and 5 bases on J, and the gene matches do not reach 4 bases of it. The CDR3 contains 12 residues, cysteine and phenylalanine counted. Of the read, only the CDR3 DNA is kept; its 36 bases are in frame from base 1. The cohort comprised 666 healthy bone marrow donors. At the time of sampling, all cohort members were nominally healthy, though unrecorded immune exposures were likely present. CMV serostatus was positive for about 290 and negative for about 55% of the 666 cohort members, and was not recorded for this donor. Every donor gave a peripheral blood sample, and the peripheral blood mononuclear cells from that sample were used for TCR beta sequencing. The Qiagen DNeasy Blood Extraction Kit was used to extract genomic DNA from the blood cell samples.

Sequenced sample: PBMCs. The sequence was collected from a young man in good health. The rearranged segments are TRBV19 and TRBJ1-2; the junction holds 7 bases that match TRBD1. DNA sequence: TGTGCCAGTACGGGACAGCGATATGGCTACACCTTC. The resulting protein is CASTGQRYGYTF.